This T cell receptor (beta chain) was recorded in a study of blood T cell repertoires in COVID-19. In the study overall: Acute-phase and convalescent COVID-19 samples originated in the United States, Italy and Spain. PBMCs, B-cell-depleted T cells, or T cells were the source of the cDNA or gDNA that made up the material.

Original data processing: The authors estimated nucleated cell counts from reference gene primer amplification. Sequenced by immunoSEQ multiplex PCR; TCRdb stores in-frame clones only, minus some. The D gene and trimming were derived from the DNA, and the V and J assignments and clone size from that table. The sample includes about 120,000 clones, 65% to 90% of them seen just once. In this sample, this clone turned up once. This CDR3 comprises 13 residues. This TCR was recovered from a man older than 75 with active or convalescent COVID-19. The rearrangement links TRBV21-1 to TRBJ2-7; the table calls TRBD1, which could not be checked here. TRBV21-1 is a pseudogene. What was sequenced was peripheral blood. CDR3 coding DNA: TGTGCCAGCAGCAAACACAGGGGATACGAGCAGTACTTC. It specifies CASSKHRGYEQYF.